The 11 T cell receptor beta chains below were found in one sample sequenced in a study of monozygotic twins with inflammatory bowel disease. TCRdb reprocessed the 5' RACE reads and reports one entry per CDR3 protein, with no DNA. This sample's table reports about 300,000 distinct CDR3 sequences. The specimen sequenced was blood. These receptors all stem from a human donor with ulcerative colitis or Crohn's disease, or a healthy co-twin of an affected twin (not recorded which).

The V call is TRBV27, the J call TRBJ1-1; without DNA, the TCRdb call of TRBD1 cannot be checked. The V gene's germline CDR1 is MNHEY and CDR2 SMNVEV (reference sequence). There are 14 residues in the CDR3. CDR3: CASSFEIRATEAFF.

The CDR3 is CASSPKHEQFF. The chain joins TRBV7-2 to TRBJ2-1. The CDR3 has 11 residues. Looked up from germline, CDR1 is SGHTA and CDR2 is FQGNSA. Full variable domain (outside the CDR3, taken from reference TRBV7-2 and TRBJ2-1): GAGVSQSPSNKVTEKGKDVELRCDPISGHTALYWYRQSLGQGLEFLIYFQGNSAPDKSGLPSDRFSAERTGGSVSTLTIQRTQQEDSAVYLCASSPKHEQFFGPGTRLTVL.

The J gene is TRBJ2-5, the V gene TRBV5-4; TCRdb indicates TRBD2, and absent DNA this call remains unverified. Germline loops: CDR1 SGHNT, CDR2 YYREEE (reference sequence). The CDR3 runs to 18 residues. The CDR3 is CASSVPIPSGGRKETQYF.

This sequence joins TRBV29-1 and TRBJ2-4. The CDR3 length is 13 residues. The germline V gene encodes CDR1 SQVTM and CDR2 ANQGSEA. Here the CDR3 reads CSGLLDAKNMQYF.

The chain couples TRBV5-6 to TRBJ2-7; as DNA is missing, the TRBD1 call by TCRdb cannot be tested. Germline V CDR1 and CDR2: SGHDT, YYEEEE. The CDR3 is 13 amino acids. The chain's CDR3 is CASSRTRGDEQYF.

CDR3 region: CASSITGTRSYEQYF. The chain joins TRBV19 to TRBJ2-7; as DNA is missing, the TRBD1 call by TCRdb cannot be tested. This CDR3 has 15 residues. CDR1 is LNHDA, CDR2 SQIVND, per germline (reference sequence).

CDR3 region: CATSESGTVPYEQYF. The chain combines TRBV24-1 with TRBJ2-7; TCRdb selects TRBD1, and the lack of DNA leaves this call unchecked. Germline V lookup: CDR1 KGHDR, CDR2 SFDVKD. This CDR3 is built from 15 residues.

The chain has TRBV5-4 and TRBJ1-1. This CDR3 has 13 residues. Germline values: CDR1 SGHNT, CDR2 YYREEE (reference sequence). The CDR3 region is CASSLGVYTEAFF.

The chain couples TRBV20-1 to TRBJ1-5; TCRdb gives TRBD1 as the D gene, but with no DNA this cannot be confirmed. The CDR3 is 14 residues long. Germline V gives CDR1 DFQATT, CDR2 SNEGSKA (reference sequence). The CDR3 protein is CSARGGSSNQPQHF.

The rearrangement joins TRBV12-3 or TRBV12-4 to TRBJ2-2; TCRdb's assignment of TRBD2 cannot be checked, as there is no DNA. The CDR3 extends over 15 amino acids. The CDR3 is CASRGTSGSAGELFF.

CDR3 protein: CATKGQLPTGELFF. The chain is built from TRBV24-1 and TRBJ2-2; TCRdb indicates TRBD1, and absent DNA this call remains unverified. The length of the CDR3 is 14 residues. Germline CDR1 KGHDR, CDR2 SFDVKD.